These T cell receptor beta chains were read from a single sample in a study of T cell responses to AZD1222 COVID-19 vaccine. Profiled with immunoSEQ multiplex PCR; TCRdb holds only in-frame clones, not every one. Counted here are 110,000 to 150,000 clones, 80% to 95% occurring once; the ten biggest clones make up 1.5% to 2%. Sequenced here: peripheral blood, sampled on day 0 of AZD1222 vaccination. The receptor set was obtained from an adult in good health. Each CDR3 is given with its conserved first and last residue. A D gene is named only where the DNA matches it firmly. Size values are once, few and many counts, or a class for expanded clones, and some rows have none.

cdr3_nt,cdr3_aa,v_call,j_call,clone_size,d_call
TGTGCCAGCAGAACAGGGGGGCAGGGTGGGTTCAAGACCCAGTACTTC,CASRTGGQGGFKTQYF,TRBV28,TRBJ2-5,once,TRBD1
TGTGCCAGCAGTTGGGGGGGTTTTAACACTGAAGCTTTCTTT,CASSWGGFNTEAFF,TRBV5-6,TRBJ1-1,NA,NA
TGTGCCAGCAGCTTTATCGCGGGAGGGGGAGTAGAGGCCAACGAGCAGTACTTC,CASSFIAGGGVEANEQYF,TRBV11-2,TRBJ2-7,NA,TRBD2
TGCGCCAGCAGCCTGGTAGGCTGGAATTCACCCCTCCACTTT,CASSLVGWNSPLHF,TRBV4-1,TRBJ1-6,NA,NA
TGTGCCAGCAGTCCCGCTGGACAGCCCTATGGCTACACCTTC,CASSPAGQPYGYTF,TRBV28,TRBJ1-2,NA,NA
TGTGCCAGTAGACGAGCGGGAGCTTGGGTTTGGGAGACCCAGTACTTC,CASRRAGAWVWETQYF,TRBV19,TRBJ2-5,few,TRBD2
TGTGCCAGCAGTCCCTTGGGACAGGTTTACTCTGGAAACACCATATATTTT,CASSPLGQVYSGNTIYF,TRBV27,TRBJ1-3,NA,TRBD1
TGTGCCAGCAGTGAAGCGGGGGGGATCTATGGCTACACCTTC,CASSEAGGIYGYTF,TRBV6-1,TRBJ1-2,once,NA
TGTGCCAGCAGTTTACCCTCCCGGACAGTGAATGGCTACACCTTC,CASSLPSRTVNGYTF,TRBV28,TRBJ1-2,NA,NA
TGTGCCTGGAACAGATTACTCGGAGGCCGCTACGAGCAGTACTTC,CAWNRLLGGRYEQYF,TRBV30,TRBJ2-7,NA,NA
TGTGCCAGCAGCTCCGGACAGCTGAATAATTCACCCCTCCACTTT,CASSSGQLNNSPLHF,TRBV28,TRBJ1-6,NA,NA
TGTGCCAGCAGTTTCCTTGGACCTACTGAAGCTTTCTTT,CASSFLGPTEAFF,TRBV27,TRBJ1-1,NA,NA
TGTGCCAGCAGTGAAGTTGGGGGAGAGGCATCCGAGCAGTACTTC,CASSEVGGEASEQYF,TRBV6-1,TRBJ2-7,NA,NA
TGTGCCAGCAGTTTAAGGTCGGGATCCAATCAGCCCCAGCATTTT,CASSLRSGSNQPQHF,TRBV7-2,TRBJ1-5,NA,NA
TGTGCCAGCAGCCAAGAACCGGTTCCGAGGACTGAAGCTTTCTTT,CASSQEPVPRTEAFF,TRBV3-1/TRBV3-2,TRBJ1-1,NA,NA
TGTGCCAGCAATTGGGGGGTTCAGCCCCAGCATTTT,CASNWGVQPQHF,TRBV28,TRBJ1-5,NA,NA
TGTGCCAGCAGTTTATCCGGGACCACCCTTTTTCAGCCCCAGCATTTT,CASSLSGTTLFQPQHF,TRBV27,TRBJ1-5,NA,NA
TGTGCCAGCAGGCTAGGAGGGGGTTTATCACCCCTCCACTTT,CASRLGGGLSPLHF,TRBV6-5,TRBJ1-6,NA,NA
TGTGCCGTACAGGGGGTGGGACAGCCCCAGCATTTT,CAVQGVGQPQHF,TRBV2,TRBJ1-5,NA,TRBD1
TGCGCCAGCAGCTTGTGGACAGGGGGTGGAAACATTCAGTACTTC,CASSLWTGGGNIQYF,TRBV5-1,TRBJ2-4,NA,TRBD1
TGTGCCAGCAGTGACAGGAGTACGAACACCGGGGAGCTGTTTTTT,CASSDRSTNTGELFF,TRBV6-4,TRBJ2-2,NA,NA
TGTGCCAGCAGCTCCCCAGGGAGTCGGACTGAAGCTTTCTTT,CASSSPGSRTEAFF,TRBV7-2,TRBJ1-1,NA,NA
TGTGCCAGCAGCATAAAACAGGGGGGAGAGACCCAGTACTTC,CASSIKQGGETQYF,TRBV5-4,TRBJ2-5,NA,TRBD1
TGTGCCTGCTCGGGGCAGGTTAACTATGGCTACACCTTC,CACSGQVNYGYTF,TRBV30,TRBJ1-2,NA,NA
TGTGCCAGCAGCTTAGGGGAGGGACAGGGGAACACTGAAGCTTTCTTT,CASSLGEGQGNTEAFF,TRBV7-2,TRBJ1-1,NA,TRBD1
TGCGCCAGCAGCCCGGACAGGACCGTAGCATACGAGCAGTACTTC,CASSPDRTVAYEQYF,TRBV5-1,TRBJ2-7,NA,TRBD1
TGTGCCAGCAGCTTGCGGGGGGCACTTGGCTACACCTTC,CASSLRGALGYTF,TRBV3-1/TRBV3-2,TRBJ1-2,NA,NA
TGTGCCAGCAGTTACTGGGGACTCAGCGCGGTGGAGCAGTTCTTC,CASSYWGLSAVEQFF,TRBV6-5,TRBJ2-1,NA,NA
TGTGCCAGTAGTCCTGGAGCTGAAGCTTTCTTT,CASSPGAEAFF,TRBV19,TRBJ1-1,NA,NA
TGTGCCAGCAGTTTAATTGGGTTCACTGAAGCTTTCTTT,CASSLIGFTEAFF,TRBV12-3/TRBV12-4,TRBJ1-1,once,NA
TGTGCCAGTAGTCAGGGGACATTGGCCTACACCGGGGAGCTGTTTTTT,CASSQGTLAYTGELFF,TRBV19,TRBJ2-2,NA,NA
TGCGCCAGCAGCCAAACTGGACGGGAAAGAAACACCATATATTTT,CASSQTGRERNTIYF,TRBV4-1,TRBJ1-3,NA,NA
TGTGCCAGCAGCTTCATCGCTGGGCCCCGCACAAATACGCAGTATTTT,CASSFIAGPRTNTQYF,TRBV5-5,TRBJ2-3,NA,NA
TGTGCCAGCAGCTTAAGACAGGGCGGCACTGAAGCTTTCTTT,CASSLRQGGTEAFF,TRBV7-3,TRBJ1-1,NA,TRBD1
TGTGCCAGCAGCTTGGCAGGGAACTATGGCTACACCTTC,CASSLAGNYGYTF,TRBV5-5,TRBJ1-2,NA,NA
TGTGCCAGCACGACGGAGGCAGGCTCTGGAAACACCATATATTTT,CASTTEAGSGNTIYF,TRBV2,TRBJ1-3,NA,NA
TGTGCCAGCAGCTTTTTGGGAAACACCATATATTTT,CASSFLGNTIYF,TRBV7-9,TRBJ1-3,NA,NA
TGTGCCAGCAGTTTTAATCGTCAGCCCCAGCATTTT,CASSFNRQPQHF,TRBV28,TRBJ1-5,NA,NA
TGTGCCAGCAGTTTGAATCCCCGACTGGGCTACACCTTC,CASSLNPRLGYTF,TRBV27,TRBJ1-2,NA,NA
TGTGCCAGCAGCGACGCCGGGACTACAGATACGCAGTATTTT,CASSDAGTTDTQYF,TRBV5-6,TRBJ2-3,NA,NA
TGTGCCAGCAGTTTTGGGGTCCCGGGTTCACCCCTCCACTTT,CASSFGVPGSPLHF,TRBV27,TRBJ1-6,NA,NA
TGCAGCGTTGTAACAAGGGTTCATGACCCGTGGGCCCAGTACTTC,CSVVTRVHDPWAQYF,TRBV29-1,TRBJ2-5,NA,NA
TGTGCCAGTAGGAGGGGCAGGGATAATCAGCCCCAGCATTTT,CASRRGRDNQPQHF,TRBV19,TRBJ1-5,few,NA
TGTGCCAGCAGCTCCGCCCCTAGCGGGAGGAAAAACGAGCAGTACTTC,CASSSAPSGRKNEQYF,TRBV11-2,TRBJ2-7,NA,TRBD2
TGTGCCAGCAGGAGTCAGGGAGTAGCCGGGGAGCTGTTTTTT,CASRSQGVAGELFF,TRBV28,TRBJ2-2,once,NA
TGTGCCAGTAGTATAGGGTTCAGGGCAGGCACCGGGGAGCTGTTTTTT,CASSIGFRAGTGELFF,TRBV19,TRBJ2-2,NA,NA
TGTGCCAGTAGTATTCCCTACAGGGGGAAAAACATTCAGTACTTC,CASSIPYRGKNIQYF,TRBV19,TRBJ2-4,NA,TRBD1
TGTGCCAGCAGTGGGCCCCCGGCTGAACTCTCCTACGAGCAGTACTTC,CASSGPPAELSYEQYF,TRBV6-1,TRBJ2-7,NA,NA
TGTGCCAGCAGCCAAAAGGGACTAGCGGTGTACAATGAGCAGTTCTTC,CASSQKGLAVYNEQFF,TRBV3-1/TRBV3-2,TRBJ2-1,NA,TRBD2
TGTGCCAGCAGCTTAGGACAGGGCCCCTACTACGAGCAGTACTTC,CASSLGQGPYYEQYF,TRBV11-2,TRBJ2-7,NA,TRBD1
TGTGCCAGCAGTTACCACTCTAGGGTCAACTATGGCTACACCTTC,CASSYHSRVNYGYTF,TRBV6-5,TRBJ1-2,NA,NA
TGTGCCAGCAGCTTTGTAGGGGGGGACTTCACTGAAGCTTTCTTT,CASSFVGGDFTEAFF,TRBV5-6,TRBJ1-1,NA,NA
TGTGCCAGCAGTTCCACCGGGACAGCTAATTCACCCCTCCACTTT,CASSSTGTANSPLHF,TRBV27,TRBJ1-6,once,TRBD1
TGTGCCATCAGTGAACTTGGCAGGACTAATATGATTGAAGCTTTCTTT,CAISELGRTNMIEAFF,TRBV10-3,TRBJ1-1,NA,NA
TGTGCCTGGAGCGGACAATCAAATTCACCCCTCCACTTT,CAWSGQSNSPLHF,TRBV30,TRBJ1-6,NA,NA